The present entry profiles one TCR beta chain with its context. The CDR3 spans 14 residues. The V gene end was trimmed by 4 bases and the J gene end by 5 bases; junction bases not matched to a gene: 8. Germline assignment: CDR1 SGHRS and CDR2 YFSETQ. In the source study's methods: Amplification of reference gene primers provided the estimated nucleated cell counts. The table came from immunoSEQ multiplex PCR; TCRdb's copy has only in-frame clones and leaves some out. V and J calls and clone size follow that table, whereas D and trimming were derived from the DNA. This table has some 400,000 clones, about 89% appearing once. The sample is drawn from a study of blood T cell repertoires in COVID-19. Across the study: Collection of acute and convalescent COVID-19 samples took place in the United States, Italy and Spain. The cDNA or gDNA used as material had been derived from T cells, B-cell-depleted T cells, or PBMCs.

Patients of the Seattle cohort, enrolled during active infection, were followed longitudinally. Sample: peripheral blood. The chain recombines TRBV5-1 with TRBJ1-1, with 7 bases that match TRBD1. The receptor's source is a woman aged 60-75 years with COVID-19, enrolled during active disease. DNA of the CDR3: TGCGCCAGCAGCATCGACAGGGTTGGAACTGAAGCTTTCTTT. Translated: CASSIDRVGTEAFF.